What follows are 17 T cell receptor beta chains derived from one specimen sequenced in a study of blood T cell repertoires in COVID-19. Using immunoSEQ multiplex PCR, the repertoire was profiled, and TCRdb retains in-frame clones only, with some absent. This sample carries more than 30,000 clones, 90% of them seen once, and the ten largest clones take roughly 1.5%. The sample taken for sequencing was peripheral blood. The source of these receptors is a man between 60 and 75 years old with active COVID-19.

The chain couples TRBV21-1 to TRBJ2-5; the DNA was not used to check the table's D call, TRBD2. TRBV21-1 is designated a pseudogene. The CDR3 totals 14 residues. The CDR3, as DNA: TGTGCCCGCCTGCGGGGCCGGGATGTGGAGACCCAGTACTTC. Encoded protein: CARLRGRDVETQYF.

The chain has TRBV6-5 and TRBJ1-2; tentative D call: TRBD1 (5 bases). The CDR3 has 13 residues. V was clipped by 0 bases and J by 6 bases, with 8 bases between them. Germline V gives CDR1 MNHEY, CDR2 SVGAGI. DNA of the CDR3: TGTGCCAGCAGTTACTCAGGGGTGGATGGCTACACCTTC. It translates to CASSYSGVDGYTF.

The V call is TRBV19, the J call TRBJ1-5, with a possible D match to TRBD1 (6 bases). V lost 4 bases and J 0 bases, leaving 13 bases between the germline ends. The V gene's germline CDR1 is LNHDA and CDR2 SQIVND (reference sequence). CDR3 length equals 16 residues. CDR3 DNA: TGTGCCAGTAGTAGGGGTGGACAGTATAGCAATCAGCCCCAGCATTTT. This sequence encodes CASSRGGQYSNQPQHF.

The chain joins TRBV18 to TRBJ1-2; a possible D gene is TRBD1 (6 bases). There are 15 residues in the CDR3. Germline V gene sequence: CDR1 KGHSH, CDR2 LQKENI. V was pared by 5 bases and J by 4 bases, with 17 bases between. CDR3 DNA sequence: TGTGCCAGCTCATCGTGGGACAAGGAAGTCTATGGCTACACCTTC. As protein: CASSSWDKEVYGYTF.

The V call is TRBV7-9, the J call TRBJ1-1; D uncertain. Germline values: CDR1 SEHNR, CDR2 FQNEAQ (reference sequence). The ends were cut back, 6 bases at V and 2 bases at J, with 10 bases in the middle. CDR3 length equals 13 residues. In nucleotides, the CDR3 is TGTGCCAGCAGACCTAACGCAAACACTGAAGCTTTCTTT. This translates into CASRPNANTEAFF.

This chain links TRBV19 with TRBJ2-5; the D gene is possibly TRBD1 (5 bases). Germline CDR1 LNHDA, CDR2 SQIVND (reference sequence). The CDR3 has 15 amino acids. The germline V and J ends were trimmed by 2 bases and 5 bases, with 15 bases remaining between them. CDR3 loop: CASSIMAGMRETQYF. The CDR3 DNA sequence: TGTGCCAGTAGTATAATGGCAGGGATGCGGGAGACCCAGTACTTC.

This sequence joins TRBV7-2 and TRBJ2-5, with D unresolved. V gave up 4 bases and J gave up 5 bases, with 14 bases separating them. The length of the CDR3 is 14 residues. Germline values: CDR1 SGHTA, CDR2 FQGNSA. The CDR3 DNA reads TGTGCCAGCAGCTCCAAGACCCTGGAGGAGACCCAGTACTTC. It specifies CASSSKTLEETQYF.

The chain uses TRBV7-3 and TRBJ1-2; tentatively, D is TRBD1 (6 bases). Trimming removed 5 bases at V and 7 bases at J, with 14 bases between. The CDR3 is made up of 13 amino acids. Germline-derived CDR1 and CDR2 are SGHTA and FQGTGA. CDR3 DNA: TGTGCCAGCAGCCCTGGGGAGGGGGGTGGCTACACCTTC. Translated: CASSPGEGGGYTF.

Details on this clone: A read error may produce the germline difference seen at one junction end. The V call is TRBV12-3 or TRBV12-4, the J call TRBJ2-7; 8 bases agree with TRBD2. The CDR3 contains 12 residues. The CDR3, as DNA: TGTGCCAGCAGTTTCCCCTCGGGGGGGCTGCACTTC. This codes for CASSFPSGGLHF.

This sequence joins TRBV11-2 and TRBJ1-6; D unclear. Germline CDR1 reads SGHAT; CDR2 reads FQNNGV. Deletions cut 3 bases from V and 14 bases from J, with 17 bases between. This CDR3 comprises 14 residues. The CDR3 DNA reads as TGTGCCAGCAGCTTTGGTCTTCCCGAGGAAGCCCTCCACTTT. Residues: CASSFGLPEEALHF.

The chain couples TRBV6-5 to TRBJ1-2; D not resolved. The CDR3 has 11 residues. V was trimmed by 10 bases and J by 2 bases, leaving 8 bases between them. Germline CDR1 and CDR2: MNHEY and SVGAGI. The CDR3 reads CATSVNYGYTF. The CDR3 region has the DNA TGTGCCACCTCTGTCAACTATGGCTACACCTTC.

CDR3 region: CASSHRGEQYF. In DNA form, the CDR3 reads TGTGCCAGCAGCCACAGGGGCGAGCAGTACTTC. The chain employs TRBV3-1 (or the pseudogene TRBV3-2) and TRBJ2-7; a possible D gene is TRBD1 (6 bases). The CDR3 has 11 residues. The germline V and J ends were trimmed by 3 bases and 6 bases, with 6 bases remaining between them. Germline CDR1 and CDR2: LGHDT and YNNKEL (reference sequence).

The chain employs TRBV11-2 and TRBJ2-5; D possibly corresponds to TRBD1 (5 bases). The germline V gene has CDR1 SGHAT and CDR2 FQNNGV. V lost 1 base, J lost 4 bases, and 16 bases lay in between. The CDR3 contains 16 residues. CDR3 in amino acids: CASSLGPQGRGETQYF. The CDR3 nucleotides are TGTGCCAGCAGCTTAGGGCCCCAGGGTAGAGGAGAGACCCAGTACTTC. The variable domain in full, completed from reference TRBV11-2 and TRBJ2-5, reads EAGVAQSPRYKIIEKRQSVAFWCNPISGHATLYWYQQILGQGPKLLIQFQNNGVVDDSQLPKDRFSAERLKGVDSTLKIQPAKLEDSAVYLCASSLGPQGRGETQYFGPGTRLLVL.

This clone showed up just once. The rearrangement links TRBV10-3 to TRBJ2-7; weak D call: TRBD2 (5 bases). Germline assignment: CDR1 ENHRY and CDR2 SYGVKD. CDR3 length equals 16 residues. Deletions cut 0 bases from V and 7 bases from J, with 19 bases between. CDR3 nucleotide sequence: TGTGCCATCAGTGAGTCATTGGGCCTCGGGAAGAAGGAGCAGTACTTC. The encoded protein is CAISESLGLGKKEQYF.

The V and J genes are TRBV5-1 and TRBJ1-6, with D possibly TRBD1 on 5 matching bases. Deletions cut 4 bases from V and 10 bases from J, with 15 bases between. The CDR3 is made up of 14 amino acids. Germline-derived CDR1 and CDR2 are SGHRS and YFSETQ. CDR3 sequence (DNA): TGCGCCAGCAGCCCCGGAGGGTGGGACTCACCCCTCCACTTT. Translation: CASSPGGWDSPLHF. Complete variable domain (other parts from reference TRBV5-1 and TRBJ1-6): KAGVTQTPRYLIKTRGQQVTLSCSPISGHRSVSWYQQTPGQGLQFLFEYFSETQRNKGNFPGRFSGRQFSNSRSEMNVSTLELGDSALYLCASSPGGWDSPLHFGNGTRLTVT.

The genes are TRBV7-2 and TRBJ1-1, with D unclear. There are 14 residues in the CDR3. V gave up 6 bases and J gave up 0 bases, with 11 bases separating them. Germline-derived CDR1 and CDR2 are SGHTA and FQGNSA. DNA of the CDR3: TGTGCCAGCAGACCGATTACAGTGAACACTGAAGCTTTCTTT. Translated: CASRPITVNTEAFF.

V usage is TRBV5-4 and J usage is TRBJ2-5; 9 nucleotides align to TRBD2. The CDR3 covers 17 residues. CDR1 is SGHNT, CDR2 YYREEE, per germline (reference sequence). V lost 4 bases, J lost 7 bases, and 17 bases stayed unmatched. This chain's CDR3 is CASSPAASGDGGRTQYF. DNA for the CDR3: TGTGCCAGCAGCCCGGCGGCTAGCGGGGACGGGGGACGGACCCAGTACTTC.